The sequence of this T cell receptor beta chain was determined in a study of response to subunit inactivated influenza vaccine. Broader study findings: Authors suggested seasonal influenza vaccinations each recruit few new T cells.

TCRdb ran MiXCR on the RT-PCR reads and lists one entry per CDR3 protein. The repertoire includes about 240,000 distinct CDR3 sequences, approximately 12% of them detected once, and about 7.8% sits in the top ten. As regards this clonotype: No antigen is known for it.

The TCR comes from a man in his forties or fifties who received an inactivated influenza vaccine. The sequenced sample was non-naive T cells sorted from PBMCs, obtained 14 to 15 days before vaccination.

The CDR3 spells CASRPPPRRGELFF. In DNA form, the CDR3 reads TGTGCCAGCAGGCCGCCCCCGAGGAGGGGGGAGCTGTTTTTT. The rearrangement joins TRBV28 to TRBJ2-2; a possible D gene is TRBD2 (5 bases). CDR1 and CDR2 (germline): MDHEN, SYDVKM. There are 14 residues in the CDR3. V was shortened by 6 bases and J by 8 bases, with 16 bases between the two germline ends. Complete variable domain (other parts from reference TRBV28 and TRBJ2-2): DVKVTQSSRYLVKRTGEKVFLECVQDMDHENMFWYRQDPGLGLRLIYFSYDVKMKEKGDIPEGYSVSREKKERFSLILESASTNQTSMYLCASRPPPRRGELFFGEGSRLTVL.